The 20 T cell receptor beta chains listed next were all sequenced from one sample in a study of blood T cell repertoires in COVID-19. TCRdb's table, derived via immunoSEQ multiplex PCR, lists solely in-frame clones and lacks some. The table shows about 210,000 clones, with about 86% occurring only once. Sequencing was carried out using peripheral blood. These receptors all stem from a man between 45 and 60 years old with active or convalescent COVID-19.

The chain is built from TRBV5-6 and TRBJ1-1, with 8 bases identical to TRBD1. The CDR3 is 16 residues long. Germline V lookup: CDR1 SGHDT, CDR2 YYEEEE. The trim removed 0 bases at V and 3 bases at J, leaving 7 bases unmatched. CDR3 sequence: CASSLGDQGAYTEAFF. The CDR3 DNA reads as TGTGCCAGCAGCTTGGGCGATCAGGGGGCGTACACTGAAGCTTTCTTT.

The chain carries TRBV5-1 and TRBJ1-2, with 11 bases matching TRBD1. With V trimmed by 3 bases and J by 7 bases, 11 bases remained unmatched. The CDR3 spans 16 residues. The germline V gene encodes CDR1 SGHRS and CDR2 YFSETQ. CDR3 amino acids: CASSWGQGGPRFGYTF. The CDR3, as DNA: TGCGCCAGCAGCTGGGGACAGGGGGGACCTCGGTTTGGCTACACCTTC. The full variable domain, completed using reference TRBV5-1 and TRBJ1-2, is KAGVTQTPRYLIKTRGQQVTLSCSPISGHRSVSWYQQTPGQGLQFLFEYFSETQRNKGNFPGRFSGRQFSNSRSEMNVSTLELGDSALYLCASSWGQGGPRFGYTFGSGTRLTVV.

This sequence joins TRBV11-2 and TRBJ1-2; 7 nucleotides line up with TRBD1. Germline V CDR1 and CDR2: SGHAT, FQNNGV. Trimming took 0 bases from V and 5 from J; bases not matched to a gene: 9. The CDR3 sequence is 16 residues long. CDR3 in DNA: TGTGCCAGCAGCTTAGACCACAGGGGTTCGAGGTATGGCTACACCTTC. This encodes CASSLDHRGSRYGYTF.

The sample holds many counts of this clone. The chain carries TRBV28 and TRBJ1-2; TRBD1 agrees at 9 bases. CDR3 size: 14 residues. From germline, CDR1 is MDHEN and CDR2 SYDVKM. Trimming took 4 bases from V and 5 from J; bases not matched to a gene: 5. CDR3 sequence (DNA): TGTGCCAGCAGTTACGGAGGACAGGGGTATGGCTACACCTTC. Translation: CASSYGGQGYGYTF.

This clone appeared a few times. This chain connects TRBV6-2 or TRBV6-3 to TRBJ2-1, with D hard to call. The germline V gene has CDR1 MNHEY and CDR2 SVGEGT. CDR3 length: 12 amino acids. V was trimmed by 5 bases and J by 10 bases, leaving 12 bases between them. CDR3 sequence: CASSRSSDEQFF. The CDR3 DNA sequence: TGTGCCAGCAGTCGGTCTAGTGACGAGCAGTTCTTC.

The chain carries TRBV28 and TRBJ1-1; the match to TRBD1 covers 9 bases. Germline trimming cut 1 base from V and 1 base from J; bases unmatched to any gene: 4. CDR1 is MDHEN and CDR2 is SYDVKM in the germline V gene. CDR3 length: 16 residues. In DNA form, the CDR3 reads TGTGCCAGCAGTTTATCGGGACAGGGAAGGAACACTGAAGCTTTCTTT. Encoded protein: CASSLSGQGRNTEAFF.

This clone was detected once. The chain employs TRBV28 and TRBJ2-7, with 12 bases aligning to TRBD2. Trimming at V came to 2 bases and at J to 5 bases, leaving 4 bases not matched to a gene. This CDR3 has 15 residues. Germline V gives CDR1 MDHEN, CDR2 SYDVKM. The CDR3 DNA is TGTGCCAGCAGTTTACCTAGCGGGGGGGCCAACGAGCAGTACTTC. As protein: CASSLPSGGANEQYF.

This chain links TRBV28 with TRBJ1-2; TRBD1 is a possible D gene (5 bases). V lost 2 bases to trimming and J lost 8 bases, with 15 bases between them. The CDR3 covers 14 residues. Germline CDR1 is MDHEN and CDR2 is SYDVKM. Here the CDR3 reads CASSLTGGTGGYTF. As DNA, the CDR3 is TGTGCCAGCAGTTTAACTGGGGGGACGGGGGGCTACACCTTC.

The chain employs TRBV7-2 and TRBJ2-7; D possibly corresponds to TRBD2 (5 bases). There are 15 residues in the CDR3. Germline values: CDR1 SGHTA, CDR2 FQGNSA. With 5 bases removed from V and 0 bases from J, the gap between germline ends came to 14 bases. The CDR3 loop reads CASSKSGDSSYEQYF. The CDR3 DNA follows: TGTGCCAGCAGCAAGTCCGGGGATAGCTCCTACGAGCAGTACTTC.

V usage is TRBV7-6 and J usage is TRBJ1-3; 7 nucleotides line up with TRBD1. Germline V gene sequence: CDR1 SGHVS, CDR2 FNYEAQ. The CDR3 spans 15 residues. Trimming removed 5 bases from V and 4 bases from J; junction bases left unmatched: 8. The CDR3 coding sequence is TGTGCCAGCAGCCCGCTCGCGGACAGGGGAAACACCATATATTTT. Its translation: CASSPLADRGNTIYF. The entire variable domain, with the rest obtained from reference TRBV7-6 and TRBJ1-3, is as follows: GAGVSQSPRYKVTKRGQDVALRCDPISGHVSLYWYRQALGQGPEFLTYFNYEAQQDKSGLPNDRFSAERPEGSISTLTIQRTEQRDSAMYRCASSPLADRGNTIYFGEGSWLTVV.

This sequence joins TRBV7-2 and TRBJ2-7, with 9 bases identical to TRBD1. J gave up 4 bases and V 1 base, and 8 bases lay outside the gene matches. From germline, CDR1 is SGHTA and CDR2 FQGNSA. The CDR3 contains 16 residues. CDR3 amino acids: CASSLGDRAPSYEQYF. CDR3 nucleotides: TGTGCCAGCAGCTTAGGGGACAGGGCGCCTTCTTACGAGCAGTACTTC.

This sequence joins TRBV7-3 and TRBJ2-1; tentative D call: TRBD2 (5 bases). CDR3 length equals 15 residues. Looked up from germline, CDR1 is SGHTA and CDR2 is FQGTGA. With 1 base removed from V and 4 bases from J, the gap between germline ends came to 11 bases. Here the CDR3 reads CASSLIPGKYNEQFF. The CDR3 DNA reads TGTGCCAGCAGCTTAATCCCGGGGAAGTACAATGAGCAGTTCTTC.

The chain carries TRBV12-5 and TRBJ1-4; TRBD1 matches 10 bases. In germline, CDR1 is LGHNT, CDR2 FRNRAP. This CDR3 has 17 amino acids. V dropped 7 bases and J dropped 7; count of bases not matched to a gene: 15. For the CDR3, the DNA is TGTGCTAGTGCCTTAGGACAGGGGGAGGCTAGGGGTGAAAAACTGTTTTTT. This translates into CASALGQGEARGEKLFF.

This clone was detected only a few times. The CDR3 sequence is CASSQEGGASGLSTDTQYF. The DNA of the CDR3 is TGTGCCAGCAGCCAAGAAGGGGGGGCTAGCGGGTTAAGCACAGATACGCAGTATTTT. The rearrangement joins TRBV14 to TRBJ2-3; TRBD2 aligns across 8 bases. CDR1 and CDR2 (germline): SGHDN, FVKESK. V shed 0 bases and J 0 bases; nucleotides not matched to a gene: 11. The CDR3 totals 19 residues.

This chain links TRBV6-2 or TRBV6-3 with TRBJ2-7; maybe TRBD1 (7 bases). The V end was cut by 2 bases, the J end by 3 bases, with 14 bases between. Germline CDR1 MNHEY, CDR2 SVGEGT. There are 15 residues in the CDR3. The CDR3 DNA reads as TGTGCCAGCAGTTACCAGCAGGGGGGAATCTACGAGCAGTACTTC. The encoded protein is CASSYQQGGIYEQYF.

The genes are TRBV29-1 and TRBJ1-2; perhaps TRBD1 as D (6 bases). Per germline, CDR1 SQVTM and CDR2 ANQGSEA. The CDR3 extends over 13 amino acids. Trimming pared 3 bases from V and 4 bases from J, leaving 12 bases between. The CDR3 DNA follows: TGCAGCGTTGAGGGCAGGGGTGCCTATGGCTACACCTTC. This encodes CSVEGRGAYGYTF.

The rearrangement links TRBV7-9 to TRBJ2-3, with 8 bases fitting TRBD1. The CDR3 length is 14 residues. J was trimmed by 10 bases and V by 0 bases; bases with no gene match: 6. Germline CDR1 SEHNR, CDR2 FQNEAQ (reference sequence). CDR3 in DNA: TGTGCCAGCAGCTTAGCCAGGACAGGGTTGGCGCAGTATTTT. Protein sequence: CASSLARTGLAQYF.

The chain uses TRBV7-2 and TRBJ1-3; D call uncertain. The germline CDR1 and CDR2 sequences are SGHTA and FQGNSA. Trimming shortened V by 3 bases and J by 3 bases, and 12 bases separated the two germline ends. This CDR3 is 15 amino acids long. CDR3 region: CASSFQTSGGNTIYF. The CDR3 region has the DNA TGTGCCAGCAGCTTCCAGACCTCGGGTGGAAACACCATATATTTT.

The rearrangement links TRBV5-5 to TRBJ1-2; D is unclear. The germline V gene encodes CDR1 SGHKS and CDR2 YYEKEE (reference sequence). V shed 0 bases and J shed 4 bases, with 13 bases lying between them. The CDR3 has 15 amino acids. The DNA of the CDR3 is TGTGCCAGCAGCTTGGGTACAGCACAGTCCTATGGCTACACCTTC. Protein sequence: CASSLGTAQSYGYTF.

The chain is built from TRBV14 and TRBJ2-5; tentative D call: TRBD1 (5 bases). The CDR3 is 15 residues long. CDR1 is SGHDN, CDR2 FVKESK, per germline. The ends were cut back, 4 bases at V and 4 bases at J, with 16 bases in the middle. The CDR3 sequence is CASSPVGRAGETQYF. The CDR3 region has the DNA TGTGCCAGCAGCCCCGTCGGCAGGGCCGGAGAGACCCAGTACTTC.